Listed below are T cell receptor beta chains from one sample, sequenced in a study of OX40 agonist ivuxolimab in advanced cancers. Some clones are missing from TCRdb's copy, which holds only in-frame ones; the method was immunoSEQ multiplex PCR. The repertoire holds 100,000 or so clones, with less than 95% as singletons. This specimen was CD4+ or CD8+ T cells sorted from blood, taken in a trial of the OX40 agonist ivuxolimab. Source of these receptors: an adult with an advanced solid tumor such as melanoma, head and neck, liver or kidney cancer. Each CDR3 is given with its conserved first and last residue. The D gene is left open where the match is weak. Where a row states a size, it is once, few, many or the class of an expanded clone; other rows omit it.

TGTGCCACCAGCAGAGATACAGGTGGGGGGACCCAGTACTTC CATSRDTGGGTQYF TRBV15 NA TRBJ2-5 once
TGTGCCAGCAGCAAAGCAAGGGCGGACAGGGGGAGTGGGACAAACTACGAGCAGTACTTC CASSKARADRGSGTNYEQYF TRBV21-1 NA TRBJ2-7 NA
TGTGCCAGCAGTTCAACTATGGACAGGGTTTTGAGCAATCAGCCCCAGCATTTT CASSSTMDRVLSNQPQHF TRBV28 TRBD1 TRBJ1-5 NA
TGCGCCAGCAGCTTGCCACTAGGAGAAAAACTGTTTTTT CASSLPLGEKLFF TRBV5-1 NA TRBJ1-4 NA
TGTGCCAGTAGTCCCGGACACCTGAACACTGAAGCTTTCTTT CASSPGHLNTEAFF TRBV19 NA TRBJ1-1 NA
TGTGCCACCAGCAGAGTGAGTAGCGGCGTGGAGCAGTACTTC CATSRVSSGVEQYF TRBV15 NA TRBJ2-7 once
TGTGCCAGCAGCTTGTTCGGCTTAAATAATTCACCCCTCCACTTT CASSLFGLNNSPLHF TRBV5-4 NA TRBJ1-6 once
TGCGCCAGCAGCCAAGACAGCGCCCTGGGTACGCAGTATTTT CASSQDSALGTQYF TRBV4-3 NA TRBJ2-3 NA
TGCGCCAGCAGTCCAACCCTCCGAGATACGCAGTATTTT CASSPTLRDTQYF TRBV5-1 NA TRBJ2-3 NA
TGTGCCAGCTCACGCGCCAGGGGCGGGGAGCTGTTTTTT CASSRARGGELFF TRBV18 NA TRBJ2-2 once
TGTGCCAGCAGCTTAGGGGGCCTAAACAAAGAGACCCAGTACTTC CASSLGGLNKETQYF TRBV7-2 NA TRBJ2-5 NA
TGTGCCAGCAGCTTAGCCGGAGGGGGGGGCTACGAGCAGTACTTC CASSLAGGGGYEQYF TRBV7-2 NA TRBJ2-7 few
TGTGCCATCAGCGCGGACAGGGCTTCGAACACTGAAGCTTTCTTT CAISADRASNTEAFF TRBV10-3 TRBD1 TRBJ1-1 NA
TGTGCCAGTCGCAACCGGGGAGGTGGAAACACCATATATTTT CASRNRGGGNTIYF TRBV19 NA TRBJ1-3 NA
TGTGCCAGCAGCTTATCCAGGGGGCTCTACAATGAGCAGTTCTTC CASSLSRGLYNEQFF TRBV7-2 TRBD1 TRBJ2-1 NA
TGTGCCAGCAGGGGACAGGGATGGTCTGGGGCCAACGTCCTGACTTTC CASRGQGWSGANVLTF TRBV28 TRBD1 TRBJ2-6 NA
TGTGCCAGCAGTGGTAGCGGGTATACCTACGAGCAGTACTTC CASSGSGYTYEQYF TRBV6-5 TRBD2 TRBJ2-7 NA
TGTGCCAGCAGTGTGTCGAATTTGGATCGCGATGAGCAGTTCTTC CASSVSNLDRDEQFF TRBV2 NA TRBJ2-1 NA
TGTGCCAGCAGTTTATCGGGACATTCTAATGAAAAACTGTTTTTT CASSLSGHSNEKLFF TRBV27 NA TRBJ1-4 NA
TGTGCCAGCAGTTTATTCACGGGACAGGGGATTTTCTACGAGCAGTACTTC CASSLFTGQGIFYEQYF TRBV28 TRBD1 TRBJ2-7 NA
TGTGCCAGCAGCCCACAATCATCTGGAAACACCATATATTTT CASSPQSSGNTIYF TRBV7-9 NA TRBJ1-3 NA
TGTGCCAGCAGCTCCCCCGGGACAGGTGCTGAGCAGTTCTTC CASSSPGTGAEQFF TRBV11-3 TRBD1 TRBJ2-1 NA
TGTGCCAGCAGTGAGCGGGGAATTGTGGCTGAAGCTTTCTTT CASSERGIVAEAFF TRBV6-1 NA TRBJ1-1 NA
TGTGCCAGCAGCCCTACGACAGGAGAGAACACCGGGGAGCTGTTTTTT CASSPTTGENTGELFF TRBV4-2 NA TRBJ2-2 NA
TGTGCCAGCAGCAAAGCCTCCCTCCATGGCTACACCTTC CASSKASLHGYTF TRBV21-1 NA TRBJ1-2 few
TGTGCCAGTAGTATTTCTAGGACTAGTGCCTATGAGCAGTTCTTC CASSISRTSAYEQFF TRBV19 TRBD2 TRBJ2-1 NA
TGCGCCAGCAGCTCGGGACAGAATTCACCCCTCCACTTT CASSSGQNSPLHF TRBV5-1 TRBD1 TRBJ1-6 NA
TGTGCCAGCAGTTTTCAGGTAGCCAAAAACATTCAGTACTTC CASSFQVAKNIQYF TRBV28 NA TRBJ2-4 NA